The 2 T cell receptor beta chains reported below all come from one sample, sequenced in a study of blood T cell repertoires in COVID-19 (TCRdb year 2020). Library preparation was by the immunoSEQ multiplex PCR assay. TCRdb took over this immuneACCESS table, retaining in-frame rearrangements with V and J assigned. Such tables are incomplete; in checked studies, under half of the missing clones stem from an unresolved V gene, and the remainder is unexplained. The sample data list about 200,000 clones, and around 81% of these were observed just once. The top ten clonotypes cover around 5.8% of the sample. Sample: peripheral blood. The receptors derive from a woman in her 70s with acute or convalescent COVID-19.

This rearrangement joins TRBV10-3 to TRBJ2-7; the match to TRBD1 covers 8 bases. CDR1 ENHRY and CDR2 SYGVKD come from the germline V gene. The V gene end was trimmed by 4 bases and the J gene end by 3 bases; junction bases not matched to a gene: 5. The CDR3 length is 14 residues. CDR3 in DNA: TGTGCCATCAGTGGCCGGGACAGGAACTACGAGCAGTACTTC. Protein: CAISGRDRNYEQYF.

V and J are TRBV6-5 and TRBJ1-4, with 10 bases lining up with TRBD1. J lost 8 bases, V lost 5 bases, and 8 bases had no gene match. This CDR3 has 15 amino acids. Germline V CDR1 and CDR2: MNHEY, SVGAGI. The CDR3 sequence is CASSPGTGVVEKLFF. CDR3 DNA: TGTGCCAGCAGTCCCGGGACAGGGGTTGTAGAAAAACTGTTTTTT.